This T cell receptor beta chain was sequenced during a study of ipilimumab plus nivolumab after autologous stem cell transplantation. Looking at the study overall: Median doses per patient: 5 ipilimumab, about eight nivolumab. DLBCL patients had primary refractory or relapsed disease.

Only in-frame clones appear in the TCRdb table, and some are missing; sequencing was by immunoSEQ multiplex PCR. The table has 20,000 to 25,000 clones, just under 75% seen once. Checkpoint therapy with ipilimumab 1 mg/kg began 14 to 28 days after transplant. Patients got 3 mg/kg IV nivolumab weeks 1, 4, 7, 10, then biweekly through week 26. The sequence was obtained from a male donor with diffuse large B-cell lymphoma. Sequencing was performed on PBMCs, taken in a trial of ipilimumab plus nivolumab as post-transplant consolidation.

CDR3 sequence reads: CASSPAGTGETGELFF. The CDR3 coding sequence is TGTGCCAGCAGCCCAGCAGGGACAGGGGAAACCGGGGAGCTGTTTTTT. The rearrangement links TRBV25-1 to TRBJ2-2, with TRBD1 identical over 10 bases. Trimming at V came to 6 bases and at J to 5 bases, leaving 9 bases not matched to a gene. This CDR3 has 16 amino acids. Germline V gene sequence: CDR1 MGHDK, CDR2 SYGVNS.